A selection of T cell receptor beta chains follows, all from one sample in a study of beta chain features in type 1 diabetes. Measured with immunoSEQ multiplex PCR; TCRdb has only the in-frame clones, and not every one. The sample includes roughly 400,000 clones, over 12% of them seen just once. Sequencing input: naive CD4+ T cells from blood. The receptors shown here come from a woman younger than 30 in good health. Each CDR3 is given with its conserved first and last residue. A D gene is named only where the DNA matches it firmly. The listing skips clone size in some rows; elsewhere it reads once, few, many or a size class.

j_gene: TRBJ2-3
abundance: NA
d_gene: NA
v_gene: TRBV7-6
CDR3nt: TGTGCCAGCAGCTTAGAGGTCTCGAGGGAGCGAAGCACAGATACGCAGTATTTT
CDR3aa: CASSLEVSRERSTDTQYF

j_gene: TRBJ2-1
abundance: NA
d_gene: TRBD2
v_gene: TRBV4-2
CDR3nt: TGTGCCAGCAGCCAAGAAGGCGGGAGGCCAAACAATGAGCAGTTCTTC
CDR3aa: CASSQEGGRPNNEQFF

j_gene: TRBJ2-2
abundance: few
d_gene: TRBD1
v_gene: TRBV29-1
CDR3nt: TGCAGCGTTCCGGGACAGGGGAACACCGGGGAGCTGTTTTTT
CDR3aa: CSVPGQGNTGELFF

j_gene: TRBJ2-6
abundance: few
d_gene: NA
v_gene: TRBV7-9
CDR3nt: TGTGCCAGCAGTCACACAGGGTCCGGGGCCAACGTCCTGACTTTC
CDR3aa: CASSHTGSGANVLTF

j_gene: TRBJ2-1
abundance: few
d_gene: TRBD1
v_gene: TRBV11-2
CDR3nt: TGTGCCAGCAGCTTAGGACAGGGGCACAATGAGCAGTTCTTC
CDR3aa: CASSLGQGHNEQFF

j_gene: TRBJ1-3
abundance: NA
d_gene: NA
v_gene: TRBV29-1
CDR3nt: TGCAGCGTTGAAGATACCCGCCGGGGGGAAAACACCATATATTTT
CDR3aa: CSVEDTRRGENTIYF

j_gene: TRBJ2-7
abundance: few
d_gene: NA
v_gene: TRBV19
CDR3nt: TGTGCCAGTAGTATAGGAGTCGGGAGATACGAGCAGTACTTC
CDR3aa: CASSIGVGRYEQYF

j_gene: TRBJ1-1
abundance: NA
d_gene: NA
v_gene: TRBV15
CDR3nt: TGTGCCACCAGCAGAGATTTAGTTGGGAACACTGAAGCTTTCTTT
CDR3aa: CATSRDLVGNTEAFF

j_gene: TRBJ2-1
abundance: few
d_gene: TRBD1
v_gene: TRBV9
CDR3nt: TGTGCCAGCAGCGTAAACACAGGGGGCTACAATGAGCAGTTCTTC
CDR3aa: CASSVNTGGYNEQFF

j_gene: TRBJ2-5
abundance: NA
d_gene: NA
v_gene: TRBV21-1
CDR3nt: TGTGCCAGCAGCAAGGCGGGCGGGAGGAAAAAAGAGACCCAGTACTTC
CDR3aa: CASSKAGGRKKETQYF

j_gene: TRBJ2-3
abundance: few
d_gene: TRBD2
v_gene: TRBV29-1
CDR3nt: TGCAGCGTTGAAAGAGGGGAGGGGTTCACAGATACGCAGTATTTT
CDR3aa: CSVERGEGFTDTQYF

j_gene: TRBJ1-4
abundance: NA
d_gene: NA
v_gene: TRBV6-6
CDR3nt: TGTGCCAGCAGTTACGGGAGGTCTAATGAAAAACTGTTTTTT
CDR3aa: CASSYGRSNEKLFF

j_gene: TRBJ1-4
abundance: NA
d_gene: NA
v_gene: TRBV6-5
CDR3nt: TGTGCCAGCAGTTACTCGAGGATGGGAAAACTGTTTTTT
CDR3aa: CASSYSRMGKLFF

j_gene: TRBJ1-2
abundance: NA
d_gene: TRBD1
v_gene: TRBV2
CDR3nt: TGTGCCAGCAGTACTCGGACAGGGGCGATGGGCTACACCTTC
CDR3aa: CASSTRTGAMGYTF